Listed here are 31 T cell receptor beta chains from one sample, sequenced in a study of shared clonotypes between healthy human individuals. Sequencing used immunoSEQ multiplex PCR; TCRdb keeps in-frame clones, though not all of them. Among under 2,500,000 clones listed, almost 96% were seen once. The sequencing input was naive CD4+ T cells sorted from blood. Indicated subset: CD45RA+ positively selected. These receptors were collected from a man younger than 30 in good health.

The chain joins TRBV2 to TRBJ2-3, with 7 nucleotides matching TRBD1. The CDR3 loop spans 15 amino acids. CDR1 is SNHLY, CDR2 FYNNEI, per germline. Trimming cost V 6 bases and J 0 bases; bases outside gene matches: 6. The chain's CDR3 is CASRVGGSSTDTQYF. The CDR3 bases are TGTGCCAGCAGGGTAGGGGGCTCTAGCACAGATACGCAGTATTTT.

The chain uses TRBV11-2 and TRBJ1-1; 8 nucleotides align to TRBD1. The CDR3 loop spans 14 amino acids. With 5 bases clipped from V and 2 bases from J, the junction kept 4 bases outside the gene matches. CDR1 and CDR2 (germline): SGHAT, FQNNGV. The CDR3 here is CASSGQGSNTEAFF. CDR3 coding DNA: TGTGCCAGCAGCGGACAGGGTAGTAACACTGAAGCTTTCTTT.

This clone has just one count. The chain links TRBV6-5 to TRBJ1-1; no clear D. The germline gives CDR1 MNHEY, CDR2 SVGAGI. The V end lost 7 bases, the J end lost 0 bases, and 12 bases lay between the germline ends. This CDR3 spans 14 amino acids. The CDR3 loop reads CASKETNMNTEAFF. The DNA for the CDR3 is TGTGCCAGCAAGGAGACAAACATGAACACTGAAGCTTTCTTT.

The chain has TRBV30 and TRBJ1-2, with a tentative D call TRBD1 (6 bases). The germline V gene has CDR1 GTSNPN and CDR2 SVGIG (reference sequence). Trimming removed 0 bases at V and 4 bases at J, with 12 bases between. The CDR3 extends over 14 amino acids. CDR3 nucleotide sequence: TGTGCCTGGAGTGTCCCTGACAGGAGCTATGGCTACACCTTC. Protein product: CAWSVPDRSYGYTF.

A single count supports this clone. The chain employs TRBV7-3 and TRBJ1-3, with D possibly TRBD1 on 6 matching bases. CDR3 length: 14 amino acids. Deletions cut 5 bases from V and 3 bases from J, with 11 bases between. CDR1 is SGHTA and CDR2 is FQGTGA in the germline V gene. The CDR3 here is CASSAQGFGNTIYF. In nucleotides, the CDR3 is TGTGCCAGCAGCGCCCAGGGGTTTGGAAACACCATATATTTT.

The chain links TRBV27 to TRBJ2-3, with D possibly being TRBD1 (6 bases). Germline V gives CDR1 MNHEY, CDR2 SMNVEV (reference sequence). Trimming cost V 2 bases and J 2 bases, with 14 bases left between them. The CDR3 totals 16 residues. The CDR3 here is CASSLRDTRNTDTQYF. CDR3 in DNA: TGTGCCAGCAGTTTAAGGGACACCCGAAACACAGATACGCAGTATTTT.

The chain has TRBV11-3 and TRBJ2-4; D remains ambiguous. V lost 1 base and J 1 base, leaving 8 bases between the germline ends. CDR1 is SGHNT, CDR2 YENEEA, per germline. The length of the CDR3 is 15 residues. This CDR3 is CASSLGAEAKNIQYF. The CDR3 region has the DNA TGTGCCAGCAGCTTAGGCGCAGAGGCCAAAAACATTCAGTACTTC.

The chain carries TRBV6-6 and TRBJ2-2; D not resolved. The germline gives CDR1 MNHNY, CDR2 SVGAGI (reference sequence). V lost 10 bases to trimming and J lost 3 bases, with 12 bases between them. The CDR3 spans 13 residues. The CDR3 nucleotides read TGTGCCACAAGGTCCTATTACACCGGGGAGCTGTTTTTT. Translating it yields CATRSYYTGELFF.

V is TRBV28 and J is TRBJ1-3; D remains unclear. CDR1 and CDR2 from the germline V gene are MDHEN and SYDVKM. V gave up 7 bases and J gave up 0 bases, with 10 bases separating them. The CDR3 contains 14 residues. The CDR3 DNA sequence: TGTGCCAGCATTGGTTCATCCTCTGGAAACACCATATATTTT. As protein: CASIGSSSGNTIYF.

This chain joins TRBV9 and TRBJ2-1, with unresolved D. The CDR3 extends over 14 amino acids. Germline CDR1 is SGDLS and CDR2 is YYNGEE. V was pared by 0 bases and J by 6 bases, with 10 bases between. The CDR3 bases are TGTGCCAGCAGCGTAGATGGGCAGCTCAATGAGCAGTTCTTC. Translating it yields CASSVDGQLNEQFF. The variable domain in full, completed from reference TRBV9 and TRBJ2-1, reads DSGVTQTPKHLITATGQRVTLRCSPRSGDLSVYWYQQSLDQGLQFLIQYYNGEERAKGNILERFSAQQFPDLHSELNLSSLELGDSALYFCASSVDGQLNEQFFGPGTRLTVL.

The V call is TRBV25-1, the J call TRBJ1-1; 7 positions match TRBD1. Per germline, CDR1 MGHDK and CDR2 SYGVNS. V lost 11 bases and J lost 2; bases outside the gene matches: 8. The CDR3 totals 13 residues. The CDR3 reads CAAADRANTEAFF. The CDR3 DNA is TGTGCCGCCGCCGACAGGGCCAACACTGAAGCTTTCTTT.

The chain uses TRBV30 and TRBJ2-7; D is tentatively TRBD1 or TRBD2 (5 bases each). V was clipped by 3 bases and J by 7 bases, with 10 bases between them. CDR1 and CDR2 (germline): GTSNPN, SVGIG (reference sequence). The CDR3 has 11 amino acids. CDR3 loop: CAWSGDGEQYF. The CDR3 bases are TGTGCCTGGAGCGGGGACGGGGAGCAGTACTTC. The complete variable domain, with remaining parts taken from reference TRBV30 and TRBJ2-7, reads SQTIHQWPATLVQPVGSPLSLECTVEGTSNPNLYWYRQAAGRGLQLLFYSVGIGQISSEVPQNLSASRPQDRQFILSSKKLLLSDSGFYLCAWSGDGEQYFGPGTRLTVT.

The chain carries TRBV29-1 and TRBJ2-2; D not resolved. Germline loops: CDR1 SQVTM, CDR2 ANQGSEA. This CDR3 contains 11 residues. Trimming took off 7 bases at V and 4 bases at J, with 7 bases between the two ends. CDR3 nucleotides: TGCAGCGGGGGTGCCACCGGGGAGCTGTTTTTT. It encodes CSGGATGELFF.

This sequence joins TRBV19 and TRBJ2-1; D is ambiguous. This CDR3 spans 13 amino acids. Germline V CDR1 and CDR2: LNHDA, SQIVND (reference sequence). V lost 5 bases to trimming and J lost 7 bases, with 12 bases between them. The CDR3 sequence is CASSPQDLNEQFF. CDR3 bases: TGTGCCAGTAGTCCCCAGGACCTAAATGAGCAGTTCTTC.

The rearrangement joins TRBV4-1 to TRBJ1-2; D is undetermined. This CDR3 region has 14 residues. CDR1 and CDR2 from the germline V gene are MGHRA and YSYEKL. V was trimmed by 1 base and J by 0 bases, leaving 6 bases between them. Here the CDR3 reads CASSQGHANYGYTF. DNA of the CDR3: TGCGCCAGCAGCCAAGGTCATGCTAACTATGGCTACACCTTC.

As to this clone: Additional DNA sequences in this sample encode the identical CDR3. The chain carries TRBV7-9 and TRBJ1-1; D gene uncertain. CDR1 SEHNR and CDR2 FQNEAQ come from the germline V gene (reference sequence). The CDR3 is 11 amino acids. The V and J ends lost 1 base and 5 bases respectively, with 2 bases between them. The CDR3 DNA follows: TGTGCCAGCAGCTTAGTAACTGAAGCTTTCTTT. Protein product: CASSLVTEAFF.

The chain employs TRBV5-1 and TRBJ2-2, with TRBD1 matching 9 bases. CDR3 length: 14 residues. CDR1 SGHRS and CDR2 YFSETQ come from the germline V gene. Trimming cost V 4 bases and J 5 bases; bases outside gene matches: 3. The CDR3 loop reads CASSRGQGTGELFF. As DNA, the CDR3 is TGCGCCAGCAGCCGGGGACAGGGTACCGGGGAGCTGTTTTTT.

On this clone: Other DNA sequences of this sample code for an identical CDR3. V gene TRBV6-5 combines with J gene TRBJ1-5; D is possibly TRBD1 (5 bases). V lost 6 bases and J 1 base, leaving 10 bases between the germline ends. The CDR3 sequence is 14 residues long. Germline V lookup: CDR1 MNHEY, CDR2 SVGAGI. The CDR3 nucleotides are TGTGCCAGCAGGGGGCAGGGAAGCAATCAGCCCCAGCATTTT. Residues: CASRGQGSNQPQHF.

This rearrangement joins TRBV4-3 to TRBJ1-1; D uncertain. The CDR3 totals 15 residues. CDR1 is LGHNA and CDR2 is YSLEER in the germline V gene. V gave up 5 bases and J gave up 3 bases, with 16 bases separating them. The CDR3 is CASSSGRVGYTEAFF. The CDR3 DNA follows: TGCGCCAGCAGCTCAGGCCGGGTGGGGTACACTGAAGCTTTCTTT.

As to this clone: Other DNA variants within this sample encode the same CDR3. V usage is TRBV7-2 and J usage is TRBJ1-6; D remains ambiguous. Trimming stripped 5 bases from V and 0 bases from J, with 5 bases between. Germline V lookup: CDR1 SGHTA, CDR2 FQGNSA. The CDR3 sequence is 14 residues long. Here the CDR3 DNA reads TGTGCCAGCAGCCTGAGCTCCTATAATTCACCCCTCCACTTT. Its translation is CASSLSSYNSPLHF.

This clone was counted a single time. The chain links TRBV4-3 to TRBJ2-1; TRBD2 agrees at 8 bases. CDR3 length: 15 residues. The ends lost 1 base at V and 8 bases at J; junction bases unmatched: 7. Germline CDR1 LGHNA, CDR2 YSLEER. CDR3 nucleotides: TGCGCCAGCAGCCAAGTACGCGGGAGGCCGGATGAGCAGTTCTTC. This codes for CASSQVRGRPDEQFF.

This clone appeared a single time. At one boundary the junction diverges from the germline segment, which might be a read error. The J gene is TRBJ2-5, the V gene TRBV7-9; tentatively, D is TRBD2 (6 bases). Germline-derived CDR1 and CDR2 are SEHNR and FQNEAQ (reference sequence). The CDR3 length is 13 residues. In nucleotides, the CDR3 is TGTGCCAGCAGCCGGGAGCCAATTGAGACCCGGTACTTC. Its protein product is CASSREPIETRYF.

This rearrangement joins TRBV5-6 to TRBJ1-2; maybe TRBD1 (5 bases). Trimming removed 0 bases from V and 4 bases from J, with 7 bases in between. Germline-derived CDR1 and CDR2 are SGHDT and YYEEEE. The CDR3 totals 13 residues. The CDR3 DNA reads as TGTGCCAGCAGCTTGGCGGGGACCTATGGCTACACCTTC. Translated, it gives CASSLAGTYGYTF. Full variable domain (rest looked up from reference TRBV5-6 and TRBJ1-2): DAGVTQSPTHLIKTRGQQVTLRCSPKSGHDTVSWYQQALGQGPQFIFQYYEEEERQRGNFPDRFSGHQFPNYSSELNVNALLLGDSALYLCASSLAGTYGYTFGSGTRLTVV.

This chain connects TRBV28 to TRBJ2-5; D is possibly TRBD2 (6 bases). CDR1 MDHEN and CDR2 SYDVKM come from the germline V gene. The CDR3 has 14 amino acids. V was clipped by 5 bases and J by 5 bases, with 15 bases between them. CDR3 sequence reads: CASSPRLGGETQYF. DNA of the CDR3: TGTGCCAGCAGTCCTAGACTAGGAGGTGAGACCCAGTACTTC.

V and J are TRBV19 and TRBJ2-7; 7 bases agree with TRBD2. The CDR3 runs to 16 residues. Germline CDR1 reads LNHDA; CDR2 reads SQIVND (reference sequence). V lost 1 base to trimming and J lost 6 bases; unmatched junction nucleotides: 12. This chain's CDR3 is CASSIGSGAPTGEQYF. CDR3 coding DNA: TGTGCCAGTAGTATAGGAAGCGGGGCACCTACGGGCGAGCAGTACTTC.

This clone was recorded once. This rearrangement joins TRBV19 to TRBJ1-1; D call uncertain. V was cut by 3 bases and J by 0 bases, with 8 bases left in between. Germline CDR1 reads LNHDA; CDR2 reads SQIVND (reference sequence). The CDR3 spans 14 residues. CDR3 loop: CASSIAPMNTEAFF. The CDR3 DNA reads as TGTGCCAGTAGTATCGCACCGATGAACACTGAAGCTTTCTTT.

The gene calls are TRBV5-8 and TRBJ2-2; 9 bases are a match to TRBD1. The CDR3 spans 16 residues. Germline CDR1 is SGHTS and CDR2 is YDEGEE. With 4 bases clipped from V and 5 bases from J, the junction kept 9 bases outside the gene matches. The CDR3 region is CASSRGTGMSTGELFF. The DNA for the CDR3 is TGTGCCAGCAGCCGTGGGACAGGGATGAGTACCGGGGAGCTGTTTTTT.

The chain links TRBV30 to TRBJ2-5; the D is unclear. This CDR3 has 11 amino acids. V lost 3 bases to trimming and J lost 4 bases, with 6 bases between them. CDR1 is GTSNPN and CDR2 is SVGIG in the germline V gene (reference sequence). The CDR3 nucleotides read TGTGCCTGGAGCCATCCAGAGACCCAGTACTTC. It codes for CAWSHPETQYF.

This rearrangement joins TRBV30 to TRBJ1-5; D is uncertain. The CDR3 is 15 amino acids. Germline values: CDR1 GTSNPN, CDR2 SVGIG (reference sequence). The V end lost 3 bases, the J end lost 0 bases, and 12 bases lay between the germline ends. CDR3: CAWSAVGDSNQPQHF. CDR3 nucleotide sequence: TGTGCCTGGAGCGCAGTTGGAGATAGCAATCAGCCCCAGCATTTT.

The gene calls are TRBV18 and TRBJ2-7; 11 bases match TRBD2. J was trimmed by 5 bases and V by 2 bases; bases with no gene match: 2. Germline CDR1 and CDR2: KGHSH and LQKENI. The CDR3 totals 14 residues. The CDR3 reads CASSPTLAGDEQYF. The CDR3 DNA is TGTGCCAGCTCACCAACACTAGCGGGAGACGAGCAGTACTTC.

This sequence joins TRBV30 and TRBJ1-6; the D gene is possibly TRBD1 (6 bases). The length of the CDR3 is 13 residues. Trimming left V 1 base short and J 9 bases short, with 10 bases between. Germline CDR1 is GTSNPN and CDR2 is SVGIG (reference sequence). Here the CDR3 reads CAWSAQGGSPLHF. CDR3 coding DNA: TGTGCCTGGAGTGCACAGGGAGGTTCACCCCTCCACTTT.